This is a list of T cell receptor beta chains from one sample in a study of blood T cells in healthy people across ages. TCRdb itself ran the 5' RACE reads through MiXCR, one entry per CDR3 protein. The sample lists about 1.4 million distinct CDR3 sequences; around 55% were seen once. Sequenced material: blood. These receptors were collected from a man aged 18 to 29 in good health. The CDR3 runs from the conserved cysteine through the conserved F or W. The order of the fields is V gene, CDR3 length, J gene, clone size, D gene, CDR3 protein, CDR3 DNA. The D gene is left open where the match is weak. Where a row states a size, it is once, few, many or the class of an expanded clone; other rows omit it.

v_call: TRBV6-1; cdr3_length: 20; j_call: TRBJ2-1; clone_size: -; d_call: TRBD2; cdr3_aa: CASSPRLAGLPMSSYNEQFF; cdr3_nt: TGTGCCAGCAGTCCCAGACTAGCGGGGCTACCCATGAGCTCCTACAATGAGCAGTTCTTC
v_call: TRBV15; cdr3_length: 16; j_call: TRBJ2-7; clone_size: -; d_call: -; cdr3_aa: CATSRDQGRHSYEQYF; cdr3_nt: TGTGCCACCAGCAGAGACCAGGGGAGGCACTCCTACGAGCAGTACTTC
v_call: TRBV7-8; cdr3_length: 14; j_call: TRBJ1-5; clone_size: once; d_call: -; cdr3_aa: CASSLDRTDQPQHF; cdr3_nt: TGTGCCAGCAGCTTAGACAGGACCGATCAGCCCCAGCATTTT
v_call: TRBV7-2; cdr3_length: 15; j_call: TRBJ2-5; clone_size: few; d_call: TRBD2; cdr3_aa: CASSSASGSIGTQYF; cdr3_nt: TGTGCCAGCAGCTCAGCTAGCGGCTCTATAGGGACCCAGTACTTC
v_call: TRBV11-2; cdr3_length: 22; j_call: TRBJ2-5; clone_size: -; d_call: -; cdr3_aa: CASGIPGARELDSWRTYNEQYF; cdr3_nt: TGTGCCAGCGGAATACCGGGAGCTAGAGAATTGGACTCCTGGCGGACCTACAATGAGCAGTACTTC
v_call: TRBV5-1; cdr3_length: 14; j_call: TRBJ1-2; clone_size: -; d_call: -; cdr3_aa: CASSLVPGDYGYTF; cdr3_nt: TGCGCCAGCAGCTTAGTTCCGGGAGACTATGGCTACACCTTC
v_call: TRBV29-1; cdr3_length: 15; j_call: TRBJ2-5; clone_size: -; d_call: -; cdr3_aa: CSGQRGSSGGETQYF; cdr3_nt: TGCAGCGGGCAAAGGGGTAGTAGCGGAGGGGAGACCCAGTACTTC
v_call: TRBV6-9; cdr3_length: 17; j_call: TRBJ2-7; clone_size: once; d_call: TRBD2; cdr3_aa: CASSYPETSGGSYEQYF; cdr3_nt: TGTGCCAGCAGTTACCCCGAGACTAGCGGGGGATCCTACGAGCAGTACTTC
v_call: TRBV27; cdr3_length: 12; j_call: TRBJ2-1; clone_size: few; d_call: TRBD1; cdr3_aa: CATTDRENEQFF; cdr3_nt: TGTGCCACAACCGACAGGGAAAATGAGCAGTTCTTC
v_call: TRBV20-1; cdr3_length: 16; j_call: TRBJ1-6; clone_size: -; d_call: -; cdr3_aa: CSATLTAGVKGSPLHF; cdr3_nt: TGCAGTGCTACCCTTACGGCGGGGGTAAAGGGATCACCCCTCCACTTT
v_call: TRBV25-1; cdr3_length: 12; j_call: TRBJ2-3; clone_size: -; d_call: -; cdr3_aa: CASSALAGTQYF; cdr3_nt: TGTGCCAGCAGTGCGCTAGCTGGTACGCAGTATTTT
v_call: TRBV9; cdr3_length: 14; j_call: TRBJ1-2; clone_size: once; d_call: TRBD1; cdr3_aa: CASSIGQGIYGYTF; cdr3_nt: TGTGCCAGCAGCATCGGACAGGGAATCTATGGCTACACCTTC
v_call: TRBV10-3; cdr3_length: 10; j_call: TRBJ1-2; clone_size: few; d_call: -; cdr3_aa: CAFYGGGYTF; cdr3_nt: TGTGCCTTTTATGGGGGGGGCTACACCTTC
v_call: TRBV5-1; cdr3_length: 14; j_call: TRBJ2-5; clone_size: few; d_call: -; cdr3_aa: CASSSIGQGETQYF; cdr3_nt: TGCGCCAGCAGCTCCATCGGACAAGGAGAGACCCAGTACTTC
v_call: TRBV7-9; cdr3_length: 14; j_call: TRBJ2-1; clone_size: -; d_call: -; cdr3_aa: CASSQLTSRDEQFF; cdr3_nt: TGTGCCAGCAGCCAGCTCACTAGTAGGGATGAGCAGTTCTTC
v_call: TRBV4-3; cdr3_length: 16; j_call: TRBJ1-1; clone_size: -; d_call: -; cdr3_aa: CASSQELDRPGTEAFF; cdr3_nt: TGCGCCAGCAGCCAAGAACTTGACAGGCCGGGCACTGAAGCTTTCTTT
v_call: TRBV7-2; cdr3_length: 15; j_call: TRBJ1-5; clone_size: -; d_call: -; cdr3_aa: CASSLAGVSNQPQHF; cdr3_nt: TGTGCCAGCAGCTTAGCGGGCGTAAGCAATCAGCCCCAGCATTTT
v_call: TRBV15; cdr3_length: 21; j_call: TRBJ2-7; clone_size: -; d_call: TRBD2; cdr3_aa: CATSRGFTGTSGTHLDYEQYF; cdr3_nt: TGTGCCACCAGCAGAGGCTTTACCGGGACTAGCGGGACCCACCTCGACTACGAGCAGTACTTC
v_call: TRBV12-5; cdr3_length: 16; j_call: TRBJ2-3; clone_size: -; d_call: -; cdr3_aa: CASGPLGRSRTDTQYF; cdr3_nt: TGTGCTAGTGGCCCCCTGGGGAGGTCGAGAACAGATACGCAGTATTTT
v_call: TRBV20-1; cdr3_length: 17; j_call: TRBJ2-1; clone_size: -; d_call: -; cdr3_aa: CSARPMVPAGSYNEQFF; cdr3_nt: TGCAGTGCTAGACCCATGGTCCCTGCTGGGTCCTACAATGAGCAGTTCTTC
v_call: TRBV10-1; cdr3_length: 18; j_call: TRBJ2-5; clone_size: -; d_call: -; cdr3_aa: CASSESFGQPQDQETQYF; cdr3_nt: TGCGCCAGCAGTGAGTCGTTCGGCCAGCCTCAAGACCAAGAGACCCAGTACTTC
v_call: TRBV10-3; cdr3_length: 11; j_call: TRBJ1-1; clone_size: -; d_call: -; cdr3_aa: CAISEGRKAFF; cdr3_nt: TGTGCCATCAGTGAGGGGAGGAAGGCTTTCTTT
v_call: TRBV4-2; cdr3_length: 12; j_call: TRBJ2-1; clone_size: -; d_call: -; cdr3_aa: CASSQESGLQFF; cdr3_nt: TGTGCCAGCAGCCAAGAGTCTGGACTCCAGTTCTTC
v_call: TRBV15; cdr3_length: 14; j_call: TRBJ1-1; clone_size: once; d_call: TRBD1; cdr3_aa: CATSSGQDNTEAFF; cdr3_nt: TGTGCCACCAGCAGTGGACAGGACAACACTGAAGCTTTCTTT
v_call: TRBV29-1; cdr3_length: 15; j_call: TRBJ1-1; clone_size: few; d_call: TRBD1; cdr3_aa: CSVSPGTGANTEAFF; cdr3_nt: TGCAGCGTTTCCCCCGGGACAGGGGCGAACACTGAAGCTTTCTTT
v_call: TRBV12-3/TRBV12-4; cdr3_length: 15; j_call: TRBJ2-3; clone_size: -; d_call: -; cdr3_aa: CASTLSRGHTDTQYF; cdr3_nt: TGTGCCAGCACGTTATCCAGGGGCCACACAGATACGCAGTATTTT
v_call: TRBV2; cdr3_length: 12; j_call: TRBJ2-5; clone_size: -; d_call: -; cdr3_aa: CASSGERVTQYF; cdr3_nt: TGTGCCAGCAGTGGTGAGAGGGTGACCCAGTACTTC
v_call: TRBV11-2; cdr3_length: 17; j_call: TRBJ2-5; clone_size: -; d_call: TRBD2; cdr3_aa: CASSLGSAGGLLETQYF; cdr3_nt: TGTGCCAGCAGCTTAGGGTCCGCGGGGGGGCTGCTAGAGACCCAGTACTTC
v_call: TRBV25-1; cdr3_length: 15; j_call: TRBJ1-4; clone_size: -; d_call: -; cdr3_aa: CASSDPQGLGEKLFF; cdr3_nt: TGTGCCAGCAGTGATCCCCAGGGTCTAGGTGAAAAACTGTTTTTT
v_call: TRBV11-1; cdr3_length: 21; j_call: TRBJ2-1; clone_size: -; d_call: TRBD2; cdr3_aa: CASSLGRLGSGGDPSYNEQFF; cdr3_nt: TGTGCCAGCAGCTTAGGCCGACTGGGTAGCGGGGGGGACCCGTCCTACAATGAGCAGTTCTTC
v_call: TRBV6-2/TRBV6-3; cdr3_length: 14; j_call: TRBJ1-2; clone_size: -; d_call: -; cdr3_aa: CASSLPDRRYGYTF; cdr3_nt: TGTGCCAGCAGTCTACCCGACAGGCGCTATGGCTACACCTTC
v_call: TRBV6-2/TRBV6-3; cdr3_length: 17; j_call: TRBJ2-7; clone_size: -; d_call: TRBD2; cdr3_aa: CASSYRLRGDLTYEQYF; cdr3_nt: TGTGCCAGCAGTTACCGTCTCCGGGGGGATCTTACCTACGAGCAGTACTTC
v_call: TRBV20-1; cdr3_length: 12; j_call: TRBJ1-5; clone_size: few; d_call: -; cdr3_aa: CSAQRRNQPQHF; cdr3_nt: TGCAGTGCCCAGCGACGGAATCAGCCCCAGCATTTT
v_call: TRBV29-1; cdr3_length: 13; j_call: TRBJ2-5; clone_size: -; d_call: TRBD1; cdr3_aa: CSVGQGNQETQYF; cdr3_nt: TGCAGCGTGGGACAGGGGAACCAAGAGACCCAGTACTTC
v_call: TRBV4-3; cdr3_length: 18; j_call: TRBJ1-2; clone_size: -; d_call: TRBD1; cdr3_aa: CASSQDIGQATINYGYTF; cdr3_nt: TGCGCCAGCAGCCAAGATATAGGACAGGCGACCATCAACTATGGCTACACCTTC
v_call: TRBV4-1; cdr3_length: 15; j_call: TRBJ1-2; clone_size: -; d_call: -; cdr3_aa: CASSQDPGASYGYTF; cdr3_nt: TGCGCCAGCAGCCAAGACCCGGGGGCCTCCTATGGCTACACCTTC
v_call: TRBV20-1; cdr3_length: 14; j_call: TRBJ2-7; clone_size: -; d_call: -; cdr3_aa: CSARGGSLSYEQYF; cdr3_nt: TGCAGTGCTAGGGGCGGCTCTCTCTCCTACGAGCAGTACTTC
v_call: TRBV16; cdr3_length: 12; j_call: TRBJ2-1; clone_size: -; d_call: -; cdr3_aa: CASSQSTNEQFF; cdr3_nt: TGTGCCAGCAGCCAATCGACTAATGAGCAGTTCTTC
v_call: TRBV7-6; cdr3_length: 16; j_call: TRBJ2-6; clone_size: many; d_call: -; cdr3_aa: CASSLGLGSGANVLTF; cdr3_nt: TGTGCCAGCAGCTTAGGCCTTGGCTCTGGGGCCAACGTCCTGACTTTC
v_call: TRBV7-9; cdr3_length: 13; j_call: TRBJ2-5; clone_size: -; d_call: -; cdr3_aa: CASSGPNQETQYF; cdr3_nt: TGTGCCAGCAGCGGGCCCAACCAAGAGACCCAGTACTTC
v_call: TRBV29-1; cdr3_length: 14; j_call: TRBJ1-1; clone_size: once; d_call: TRBD1; cdr3_aa: CSVAVTGMNTEAFF; cdr3_nt: TGCAGCGTCGCTGTGACAGGGATGAACACTGAAGCTTTCTTT
v_call: TRBV25-1; cdr3_length: 17; j_call: TRBJ2-6; clone_size: -; d_call: -; cdr3_aa: CASSPGTYHSGANVLTF; cdr3_nt: TGTGCCAGCAGCCCCGGGACTTACCACTCTGGGGCCAACGTCCTGACTTTC
v_call: TRBV23-1; cdr3_length: 18; j_call: TRBJ2-7; clone_size: once; d_call: -; cdr3_aa: CASSQSRTLDRQHYEQYF; cdr3_nt: TGCGCCAGCAGTCAATCCAGGACCTTAGATAGACAGCACTACGAGCAGTACTTC
v_call: TRBV27; cdr3_length: 15; j_call: TRBJ2-6; clone_size: -; d_call: -; cdr3_aa: CASSFGEAGANVLTF; cdr3_nt: TGTGCCAGCAGTTTTGGGGAGGCAGGGGCCAACGTCCTGACTTTC
v_call: TRBV12-3/TRBV12-4; cdr3_length: 12; j_call: TRBJ2-5; clone_size: few; d_call: -; cdr3_aa: CASLGEQETQYF; cdr3_nt: TGTGCCAGCCTCGGGGAACAAGAGACCCAGTACTTC
v_call: TRBV29-1; cdr3_length: 13; j_call: TRBJ2-2; clone_size: few; d_call: TRBD1; cdr3_aa: CSVLGQHTGELFF; cdr3_nt: TGCAGCGTGCTGGGACAGCACACCGGGGAGCTGTTTTTT
v_call: TRBV28; cdr3_length: 15; j_call: TRBJ1-6; clone_size: -; d_call: -; cdr3_aa: CASSLGQSYGSPPHF; cdr3_nt: TGTGCCAGCAGTTTAGGGCAGAGCTATGGATCACCCCCCCACTTT
v_call: TRBV7-9; cdr3_length: 16; j_call: TRBJ2-2; clone_size: -; d_call: -; cdr3_aa: CASSTQRDANTGELFF; cdr3_nt: TGTGCCAGCAGCACGCAGCGAGACGCGAACACCGGGGAGCTGTTTTTT
v_call: TRBV10-3; cdr3_length: 15; j_call: TRBJ2-6; clone_size: -; d_call: TRBD1; cdr3_aa: CAMGDSNSGANVLTF; cdr3_nt: TGTGCCATGGGGGACAGCAACTCTGGGGCCAACGTCCTGACTTTC